This T cell receptor beta chain emerged from a study of sequential checkpoint blockade in melanoma. Study in general: Both treatment sequences were followed by maintenance nivolumab. TCRbeta immunosequencing was performed on DNA from 91 pretreatment melanoma tumor samples.

Note on this clone: Its antigen is not known.

Indicated treatment: randomized to nivolumab then ipilimumab (arm A) or the reverse (arm B). The repertoire was sequenced with immunoSEQ multiplex PCR; TCRdb's copy has only in-frame clones and lacks some. This sample has a few thousand clones, with around 25% found just once. This CDR3 comprises 14 residues. The germline CDR1 and CDR2 sequences are KGHSH and LQKENI. Trimming cost V 3 bases and J 1 base, with 6 bases left between them. Study conclusions and caveats: Pretreatment TIL clonality tracked with response in the nivolumab-first arm. Tumor T-cell fraction and clonality correlated with PD-L1 and CD8+ counts.

The clonotype comes from a human donor with melanoma. The genes are TRBV18 and TRBJ2-2, with D unclear. Specimen: tumor tissue (inferred from file names), collected from a patient given nivolumab and ipilimumab in sequence. The CDR3: CASSPEGNTGELFF. CDR3 DNA: TGTGCCAGCTCACCTGAAGGGAACACCGGGGAGCTGTTTTTT.